Below are 12 T cell receptor beta chains sequenced from a single sample in a study of breast tumors, draining lymph nodes, adjacent tissues. A single record per CDR3 protein comes from TCRdb applying MiXCR to the multiplex PCR reads. The sample gives 50,000 to 65,000 distinct CDR3 sequences, roughly 41% of which show up once; over 9.5% is in the top ten. What was sequenced was breast tumor tissue. These receptor sequences come from a female donor with breast cancer. Some clones in this sample may be carry-over from other donors' samples.

Note on this clonotype: Lacking the conserved final phenylalanine or tryptophan, this CDR3 likely reflects a read error. The V call is TRBV2, the J call TRBJ1-2, with D possibly being TRBD1 (6 bases). Germline CDR1 SNHLY, CDR2 FYNNEI. This CDR3 is 14 amino acids long. The V end was cut by 6 bases, the J end by 7 bases, with 18 bases between. The CDR3 spells CASSSLGGGRGYTV. Here the CDR3 DNA reads TGTGCCAGCAGCTCTCTTGGGGGCGGCCGTGGCTACACCGTC.

This clonotype was counted at least ten times. The genes are TRBV5-1 and TRBJ1-1; D may be TRBD1 (5 bases). CDR1 and CDR2 from the germline V gene are SGHRS and YFSETQ. The CDR3 is 14 amino acids. Trimming took off 0 bases at V and 3 bases at J, with 9 bases between the two ends. The CDR3 spells CASSLGGRDTEAFF. CDR3 bases: TGCGCCAGCAGCTTGGGGGGCAGGGACACTGAAGCTTTCTTT.

The gene calls are TRBV2 and TRBJ2-7; D remains unclear. The CDR3 has 16 residues. Germline CDR1 reads SNHLY; CDR2 reads FYNNEI. Trimming removed 1 base from V and 2 bases from J, with 15 bases in between. The CDR3 sequence is CASSEGLAANPYEQYF. The CDR3 DNA reads as TGTGCCAGCAGTGAAGGCTTGGCGGCGAACCCCTACGAGCAGTACTTC.

This clonotype occurred once. V gene TRBV20-1 combines with J gene TRBJ2-2, with D possibly TRBD2 on 5 matching bases. The germline V gene has CDR1 DFQATT and CDR2 SNEGSKA (reference sequence). Trimming cost V 3 bases and J 4 bases, with 15 bases left between them. This CDR3 contains 15 residues. The CDR3 DNA reads TGCAGTGCTAGTCCTAGCTATACGGGCACCGGGGAGCTGTTTTTT. Translation: CSASPSYTGTGELFF.

The gene calls are TRBV28 and TRBJ2-7; 8 bases match TRBD1. This CDR3 is 13 amino acids long. Germline V lookup: CDR1 MDHEN, CDR2 SYDVKM. Trimming at V came to 10 bases and at J to 4 bases, leaving 9 bases not matched to a gene. CDR3 DNA sequence: TGTGCCACCCAGAGACAGGGGAAATACGAGCAGTACTTC. It encodes CATQRQGKYEQYF.

Many counts were recorded for this clonotype. This chain connects TRBV12-3 or TRBV12-4 to TRBJ2-5; possibly TRBD1 for D (9 bases). Trimming pared 7 bases from V and 7 bases from J, leaving 22 bases between. This CDR3 has 15 residues. DNA for the CDR3: TGTGCCAGCACCGGGGGGGACAGGGACAAGGGGACCCAGTACTTC. Amino acids: CASTGGDRDKGTQYF.

The chain joins TRBV15 to TRBJ2-3, with 9 bases matching TRBD2. V dropped 0 bases and J dropped 2; count of bases not matched to a gene: 6. The germline gives CDR1 LNHNV, CDR2 YYDKDF (reference sequence). The CDR3 is 17 residues long. The CDR3 DNA reads as TGTGCCACCAGCAGAGATAGGGCTAGCGGGAACACAGATACGCAGTATTTT. Protein: CATSRDRASGNTDTQYF.

This chain connects TRBV7-3 to TRBJ2-2; TRBD2 might be the D (6 bases). Germline V gene data show CDR1 as SGHTA and CDR2 as FQGTGA. The length of the CDR3 is 17 residues. V was pared by 6 bases and J by 3 bases, with 20 bases between. In nucleotides, the CDR3 is TGTGCCAGCAGGGAGGGCTTTAACTATGGCTACACCGGGGAGCTGTTTTTT. Protein sequence: CASREGFNYGYTGELFF.

The gene calls are TRBV29-1 and TRBJ1-6, with D unresolved. The CDR3 totals 13 residues. In germline, CDR1 is SQVTM, CDR2 ANQGSEA. V gave up 4 bases and J gave up 10 bases, with 14 bases separating them. CDR3 coding DNA: TGCAGCGTTGCTACGACATCCAAGTCACCCCTCCACTTT. Protein: CSVATTSKSPLHF. The full variable domain, completed using reference TRBV29-1 and TRBJ1-6, is SAVISQKPSRDICQRGTSLTIQCQVDSQVTMMFWYRQQPGQSLTLIATANQGSEATYESGFVIDKFPISRPNLTFSTLTVSNMSPEDSSIYLCSVATTSKSPLHFGNGTRLTVT.

The rearrangement links TRBV2 to TRBJ2-7; 9 nucleotides agree with TRBD1. V shed 8 bases, J shed 0 bases, and the junction held 2 bases outside the gene matches. CDR3 size: 13 residues. CDR1 and CDR2 (germline): SNHLY, FYNNEI. The CDR3 DNA reads as TGTGCCAGCGGGACAGGGAACTCCTACGAGCAGTACTTC. This gives the protein CASGTGNSYEQYF.

This clonotype was picked up one time. The rearrangement links TRBV25-1 to TRBJ2-5; TRBD2 might be the D (7 bases). There are 15 residues in the CDR3. The V gene's germline CDR1 is MGHDK and CDR2 SYGVNS. Between the trimmed V and J ends, which lost 6 bases and 1 base, there was a span of 15 bases. The chain's CDR3 is CASSYTGGGQETQYF. The CDR3 bases are TGTGCCAGCAGCTATACGGGGGGCGGCCAAGAGACCCAGTACTTC.

The table lists this clonotype with many counts. The CDR3 sequence is CASSLAASTETQYF. In nucleotides, the CDR3 is TGTGCCAGCAGCTTAGCGGCCTCCACAGAGACCCAGTACTTC. This sequence joins TRBV7-9 and TRBJ2-5; no reliable D call. This CDR3 has 14 residues. V was trimmed by 0 bases and J by 4 bases, leaving 9 bases between them. The germline CDR1 and CDR2 sequences are SEHNR and FQNEAQ (reference sequence). The full variable domain, its missing parts supplied by reference TRBV7-9 and TRBJ2-5, is DTGVSQNPRHKITKRGQNVTFRCDPISEHNRLYWYRQTLGQGPEFLTYFQNEAQLEKSRLLSDRFSAERPKGSFSTLEIQRTEQGDSAMYLCASSLAASTETQYFGPGTRLLVL.